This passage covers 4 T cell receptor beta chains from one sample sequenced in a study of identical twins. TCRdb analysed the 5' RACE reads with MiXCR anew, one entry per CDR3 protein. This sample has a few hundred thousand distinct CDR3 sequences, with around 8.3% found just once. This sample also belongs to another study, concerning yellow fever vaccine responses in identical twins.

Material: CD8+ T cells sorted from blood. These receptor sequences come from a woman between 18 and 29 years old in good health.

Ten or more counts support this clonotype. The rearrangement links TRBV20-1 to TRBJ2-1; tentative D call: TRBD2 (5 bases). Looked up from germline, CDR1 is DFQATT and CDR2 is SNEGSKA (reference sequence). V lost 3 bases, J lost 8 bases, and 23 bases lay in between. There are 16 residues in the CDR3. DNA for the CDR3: TGCAGTGCTAGTAGATTAGCGACCCCACGAAGGTATGAGCAGTTCTTC. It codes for CSASRLATPRRYEQFF.

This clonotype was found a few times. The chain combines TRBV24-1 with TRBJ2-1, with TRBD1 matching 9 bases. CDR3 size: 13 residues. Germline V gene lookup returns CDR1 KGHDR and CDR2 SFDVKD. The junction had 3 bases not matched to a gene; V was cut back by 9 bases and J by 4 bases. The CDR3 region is CATVGTGYNEQFF. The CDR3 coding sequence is TGTGCCACCGTCGGGACAGGGTACAATGAGCAGTTCTTC.

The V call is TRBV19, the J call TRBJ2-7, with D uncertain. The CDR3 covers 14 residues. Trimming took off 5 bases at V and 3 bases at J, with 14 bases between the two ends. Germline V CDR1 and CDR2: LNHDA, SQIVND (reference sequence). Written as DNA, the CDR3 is TGTGCCAGTAGTCCCGTTGGGGTAAGCTACGAGCAGTACTTC. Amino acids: CASSPVGVSYEQYF. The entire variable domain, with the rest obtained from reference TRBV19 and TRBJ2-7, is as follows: DGGITQSPKYLFRKEGQNVTLSCEQNLNHDAMYWYRQDPGQGLRLIYYSQIVNDFQKGDIAEGYSVSREKKESFPLTVTSAQKNPTAFYLCASSPVGVSYEQYFGPGTRLTVT.

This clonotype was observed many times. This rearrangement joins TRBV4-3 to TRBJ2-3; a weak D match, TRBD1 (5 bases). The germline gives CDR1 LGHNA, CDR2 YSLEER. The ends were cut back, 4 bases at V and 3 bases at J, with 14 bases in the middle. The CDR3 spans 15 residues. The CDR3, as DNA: TGCGCCAGCAGCCCCAGGCGCAGGGAAACAGATACGCAGTATTTT. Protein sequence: CASSPRRRETDTQYF.